Each of the 29 T cell receptor beta chains below was sequenced from the same sample in a study of T cell responses to AZD1222 COVID-19 vaccine. Profiled with immunoSEQ multiplex PCR; TCRdb holds only in-frame clones, not every one. The sample includes approximately 140,000 clones, more than 85% of them seen just once. The sample here was peripheral blood, taken on day 0 of AZD1222 vaccination. These receptor sequences come from an adult in good health.

V usage is TRBV29-1 and J usage is TRBJ2-4; 9 bases are a match to TRBD1. The germline gives CDR1 SQVTM, CDR2 ANQGSEA. The CDR3 sequence is 13 residues long. V was clipped by 5 bases and J by 7 bases; unmatched bases: 6. CDR3 region: CSVLDRGVNIQYF. The CDR3, as DNA: TGCAGCGTTCTGGACAGGGGCGTGAACATTCAGTACTTC.

The rearrangement uses TRBV5-8 and TRBJ1-4; TRBD1 matches 9 bases. V dropped 4 bases and J dropped 3; count of bases not matched to a gene: 4. The CDR3 is made up of 15 amino acids. Germline CDR1 SGHTS, CDR2 YDEGEE. Here the CDR3 DNA reads TGTGCCAGCAGCCCGCGGACAGGGGCTAATGAAAAACTGTTTTTT. It specifies CASSPRTGANEKLFF.

V gene TRBV11-1 combines with J gene TRBJ1-3; D uncertain. Germline V gives CDR1 SGHAT, CDR2 FQDESV (reference sequence). Trimming stripped 2 bases from V and 2 bases from J, with 7 bases between. The CDR3 has 14 residues. The CDR3 protein is CASSLSAPGNTIYF. CDR3 DNA: TGTGCCAGCAGCTTATCGGCCCCTGGAAACACCATATATTTT.

V and J are TRBV6-2 or TRBV6-3 and TRBJ2-7; unclear D gene. The V and J ends lost 2 bases and 2 bases respectively, with 7 bases between them. CDR1 is MNHEY, CDR2 SVGEGT, per germline. The CDR3 has 13 residues. The CDR3 loop is CASSYRIPYEQYF. In DNA form, the CDR3 reads TGTGCCAGCAGTTACAGGATCCCCTACGAGCAGTACTTC.

This clone has a handful of counts. The chain carries TRBV7-2 and TRBJ2-4; D is unresolved. Trimming cost V 1 base and J 7 bases, with 8 bases left between them. This CDR3 region has 13 residues. CDR1 is SGHTA and CDR2 is FQGNSA in the germline V gene. Here the CDR3 reads CASSLEGRNIQYF. CDR3 DNA: TGTGCCAGCAGCTTAGAAGGGCGGAACATTCAGTACTTC.

The chain uses TRBV7-8 and TRBJ1-2; possible D gene TRBD1, 5 bases. The CDR3 totals 12 residues. V was trimmed by 5 bases and J by 8 bases, leaving 12 bases between them. In germline, CDR1 is SGHVS, CDR2 FQNEAQ. CDR3: CASSPTRGGYTF. Written as DNA, the CDR3 is TGTGCCAGCAGCCCAACAAGGGGAGGCTACACCTTC.

The genes are TRBV5-6 and TRBJ2-3; TRBD1 matches at 8 bases. V was clipped by 6 bases and J by 0 bases; unmatched bases: 9. The CDR3 totals 16 residues. From germline, CDR1 is SGHDT and CDR2 YYEEEE. In DNA, the CDR3 is TGTGCCAGCATCAACCCGGGACAGGAAAGCACAGATACGCAGTATTTT. This translates into CASINPGQESTDTQYF.

This chain uses TRBV5-4 with TRBJ1-1; D call uncertain. CDR3 length equals 13 residues. Germline CDR1 is SGHNT and CDR2 is YYREEE (reference sequence). The V and J ends lost 2 bases and 1 base respectively, with 6 bases between them. In DNA form, the CDR3 reads TGTGCCAGCAGCTTTAACCGGAACACTGAAGCTTTCTTT. This encodes CASSFNRNTEAFF.

This chain connects TRBV18 to TRBJ1-2, with a tentative D call TRBD1 (5 bases). The CDR3 runs 13 residues. With 2 bases removed from V and 6 bases from J, the gap between germline ends came to 10 bases. CDR1 and CDR2 (germline): KGHSH, LQKENI. The DNA of the CDR3 is TGTGCCAGCTCACCAGTGGGGGAAGATGGCTACACCTTC. It encodes CASSPVGEDGYTF.

The chain recombines TRBV11-2 with TRBJ1-6, with D maybe TRBD1 (6 bases). Trimming cost V 6 bases and J 6 bases, with 9 bases left between them. CDR1 is SGHAT, CDR2 FQNNGV, per germline. The CDR3 extends over 13 amino acids. The CDR3 region has the DNA TGTGCCAGCAGAGGACAGTTTAATTCACCCCTCCACTTT. It codes for CASRGQFNSPLHF.

Written as DNA, the CDR3 is TGTGCCAGCAGCCTAGTACCGGGTCAGGGACGCCAGGAACATTTT. Translated, it gives CASSLVPGQGRQEHF. V gene TRBV5-5 combines with J gene TRBJ1-5; D possibly corresponds to TRBD1 (5 bases). V was clipped by 4 bases and J by 16 bases, with 27 bases between them. The CDR3 sequence is 15 residues long. The germline gives CDR1 SGHKS, CDR2 YYEKEE (reference sequence).

V gene TRBV6-1 combines with J gene TRBJ1-1; possible D gene TRBD1, 5 bases. Germline CDR1 is MNHNS and CDR2 is SASEGT. The CDR3 loop spans 15 amino acids. Trimming removed 3 bases at V and 8 bases at J, with 19 bases between. CDR3 in DNA: TGTGCCAGCAGTGAGCGACTGGGACTCACCCTAGAAGCTTTCTTT. It specifies CASSERLGLTLEAFF.

The V and J genes are TRBV6-5 and TRBJ1-5; D call uncertain. Looked up from germline, CDR1 is MNHEY and CDR2 is SVGAGI. Trimming stripped 7 bases from V and 0 bases from J, with 10 bases between. CDR3 size: 14 residues. The CDR3 spells CASKGGGSNQPQHF. The CDR3 bases are TGTGCCAGCAAGGGAGGCGGTAGCAATCAGCCCCAGCATTTT.

The rearrangement joins TRBV4-3 to TRBJ2-4; 8 nucleotides align to TRBD1. Germline CDR1 and CDR2: LGHNA and YSLEER. The CDR3 totals 16 residues. J lost 9 bases, V lost 1 base, and 11 bases had no gene match. This CDR3 is CASSQGVLDREAIQYF. The DNA of the CDR3 is TGCGCCAGCAGCCAAGGAGTCCTGGACAGGGAGGCCATTCAGTACTTC.

The chain couples TRBV9 to TRBJ1-5, with unresolved D. The CDR3 has 15 residues. The germline gives CDR1 SGDLS, CDR2 YYNGEE. Trimming removed 0 bases at V and 7 bases at J, with 14 bases between. CDR3 sequence (DNA): TGTGCCAGCAGCGTAGGGCTGGGCTCGGGGCAGCCCCAGCATTTT. This codes for CASSVGLGSGQPQHF.

This sequence joins TRBV7-8 and TRBJ2-7; no firm D call. V was shortened by 5 bases and J by 4 bases, with 21 bases between the two germline ends. Germline CDR1 reads SGHVS; CDR2 reads FQNEAQ. This CDR3 is built from 16 residues. The CDR3 DNA sequence: TGTGCCAGCAGCCTAAACCCCGCGCCGGCCGGGTACGAGCAGTACTTC. It is translated as CASSLNPAPAGYEQYF.

The chain links TRBV4-2 to TRBJ2-5, with TRBD2 identical over 7 bases. V shed 0 bases, J shed 4 bases, and the junction held 2 bases outside the gene matches. This CDR3 contains 14 residues. From germline, CDR1 is LGHNA and CDR2 YNFKEQ. The CDR3 DNA is TGTGCCAGCAGCCAAGAGCCGGGGGGAGAGACCCAGTACTTC. This translates into CASSQEPGGETQYF.

The count of this clone is one. The V gene is TRBV15, the J gene TRBJ1-3; D is possibly TRBD1 (6 bases). Germline loops: CDR1 LNHNV, CDR2 YYDKDF (reference sequence). The CDR3 has 19 residues. Trimming left V 0 bases short and J 0 bases short, with 18 bases between. The CDR3 region has the DNA TGTGCCACCAGCAGAGACAAAACCCGACAGGAACTCTCTGGAAACACCATATATTTT. Protein product: CATSRDKTRQELSGNTIYF.

Written as DNA, the CDR3 is TGTGCCATCAGCGCTAGCGGGGGTCTAAGGGAGCTGTTTTTT. The encoded protein is CAISASGGLRELFF. The chain couples TRBV10-3 to TRBJ2-2, with 10 bases fitting TRBD2. This CDR3 comprises 14 residues. The germline CDR1 and CDR2 sequences are ENHRY and SYGVKD. V shed 6 bases and J 9 bases; nucleotides not matched to a gene: 7.

In DNA, the CDR3 is TGTGCCAGCAGCTTACTGGGACAGGCCAATGAAAAACTGTTTTTT. It is translated as CASSLLGQANEKLFF. The chain links TRBV7-9 to TRBJ1-4, with TRBD1 matching over 8 bases. CDR3 length: 15 amino acids. With V trimmed by 2 bases and J by 5 bases, 4 bases remained unmatched. Germline CDR1 is SEHNR and CDR2 is FQNEAQ (reference sequence).

The gene calls are TRBV4-3 and TRBJ2-3, with D uncertain. CDR1 and CDR2 (germline): LGHNA, YSLEER. V lost 1 base, J lost 6 bases, and 8 bases lay in between. CDR3 length equals 13 residues. Written as DNA, the CDR3 is TGCGCCAGCAGCCAAGGTAGCCGCGATACGCAGTATTTT. Encoded protein: CASSQGSRDTQYF.

This chain uses TRBV4-3 with TRBJ1-4; D is unresolved. Trimming removed 0 bases from V and 10 bases from J, with 12 bases in between. The CDR3 is 14 residues long. From germline, CDR1 is LGHNA and CDR2 YSLEER. The CDR3 DNA sequence: TGCGCCAGCAGCCAAGAGGCATCTTTTGGAAAACTGTTTTTT. This translates into CASSQEASFGKLFF.

The genes are TRBV19 and TRBJ2-1, with 11 bases lining up with TRBD2. The junction had 3 bases not matched to a gene; V was cut back by 5 bases and J by 3 bases. The CDR3 consists of 15 residues. Germline V CDR1 and CDR2: LNHDA, SQIVND (reference sequence). CDR3 protein: CASSLTSGNYNEQFF. DNA of the CDR3: TGTGCCAGTAGTTTGACTAGCGGGAACTACAATGAGCAGTTCTTC.

The chain joins TRBV11-1 to TRBJ2-1; 13 nucleotides agree with TRBD2. The germline V gene encodes CDR1 SGHAT and CDR2 FQDESV (reference sequence). V lost 6 bases and J lost 7; bases outside the gene matches: 6. This CDR3 comprises 15 residues. CDR3 loop: CASRATSGRGNEQFF. In DNA, the CDR3 is TGTGCCAGCAGGGCCACTAGCGGGAGGGGGAATGAGCAGTTCTTC.

This chain connects TRBV7-2 to TRBJ2-3; 8 bases are a match to TRBD1. This CDR3 is 15 amino acids long. V trimming: 2 bases; J trimming: 3 bases; junction bases outside the gene matches: 4. Germline CDR1 SGHTA, CDR2 FQGNSA. CDR3 amino acids: CASSLSRGPTDTQYF. CDR3 bases: TGTGCCAGCAGCTTAAGCAGGGGGCCTACAGATACGCAGTATTTT.

The V and J genes are TRBV30 and TRBJ1-4; no definite D call. Trimming shortened V by 2 bases and J by 7 bases, and 14 bases separated the two germline ends. The CDR3 loop spans 14 amino acids. Looked up from germline, CDR1 is GTSNPN and CDR2 is SVGIG (reference sequence). The CDR3 region is CAWSTKREGEKLFF. Here the CDR3 DNA reads TGTGCCTGGAGTACGAAGAGGGAAGGTGAAAAACTGTTTTTT.

V gene TRBV27 combines with J gene TRBJ2-1; D is perhaps TRBD2 (6 bases). There are 18 residues in the CDR3. Germline values: CDR1 MNHEY, CDR2 SMNVEV (reference sequence). V lost 0 bases to trimming and J lost 0 bases, with 15 bases between them. DNA of the CDR3: TGTGCCAGCAGTTTATCGCGGGGTTCGAGCCTCTCCTACAATGAGCAGTTCTTC. Protein: CASSLSRGSSLSYNEQFF.

The chain joins TRBV4-3 to TRBJ2-6; D is uncertain. This CDR3 comprises 17 residues. Germline V gives CDR1 LGHNA, CDR2 YSLEER. V was pared by 0 bases and J by 0 bases, with 9 bases between. The DNA of the CDR3 is TGCGCCAGCAGCCAAGATCGCTCCAGCTCTGGGGCCAACGTCCTGACTTTC. This encodes CASSQDRSSSGANVLTF.

The rearrangement uses TRBV29-1 and TRBJ1-1, with D possibly matching TRBD1 (5 bases). V was clipped by 6 bases and J by 0 bases, with 11 bases between them. Germline-derived CDR1 and CDR2 are SQVTM and ANQGSEA. This CDR3 has 13 amino acids. The CDR3 loop is CSVGTLMNTEAFF. The CDR3 DNA follows: TGCAGCGTAGGGACCCTAATGAACACTGAAGCTTTCTTT.